These 7 T cell receptor beta chains share one sample of origin, sequenced in a study of Ad26.COV2.S vaccination and SARS-CoV-2 variants. Method: immunoSEQ multiplex PCR; TCRdb's copy keeps in-frame clones and lacks some. The sample lists 450,000 to 550,000 clones; 89% were seen once. Noted treatment: 15 to 20 received Ad26.COV2.S at low or high dose, single or two shots; 5 received placebo; per-sample allocation not given. At day 63 after the first vaccine or placebo injection, samples were drawn. The specimen was peripheral blood, collected in a trial of Ad26.COV2.S vaccine versus placebo. Every receptor here comes from a person between 18 and 59 years old who received the Ad26.COV2.S COVID-19 vaccine or a placebo.

This chain links TRBV4-3 with TRBJ2-3; 7 nucleotides align to TRBD2. This CDR3 has 18 residues. Germline trimming cut 0 bases from V and 0 bases from J; bases unmatched to any gene: 9. Germline CDR1 is LGHNA and CDR2 is YSLEER. CDR3 region: CASSQEAQAGSSTDTQYF. The CDR3 DNA sequence: TGCGCCAGCAGCCAAGAGGCGCAAGCGGGGTCTAGCACAGATACGCAGTATTTT.

V gene TRBV27 combines with J gene TRBJ1-2; possibly TRBD1 for D (6 bases). Trimming removed 6 bases from V and 4 bases from J, with 18 bases in between. The CDR3 length is 15 residues. From germline, CDR1 is MNHEY and CDR2 SMNVEV (reference sequence). DNA for the CDR3: TGTGCCAGCAGCCCCCAAGTGGGGGGCGGCTATGGCTACACCTTC. Translating gives CASSPQVGGGYGYTF.

This clone was found a few times. The gene calls are TRBV27 and TRBJ1-6, with D uncertain. The germline CDR1 and CDR2 sequences are MNHEY and SMNVEV (reference sequence). The CDR3 runs to 14 residues. Trimming stripped 5 bases from V and 10 bases from J, with 15 bases between. CDR3 nucleotides: TGTGCCAGCAGTATCCAGAGAATAGGATCACCCCTCCACTTT. Its protein product is CASSIQRIGSPLHF.

The rearrangement joins TRBV3-1 (or the pseudogene TRBV3-2) to TRBJ1-2; D unresolved. V lost 2 bases and J lost 7, with 11 bases in between. Germline V gene sequence: CDR1 LGHDT, CDR2 YNNKEL (reference sequence). The CDR3 has 13 residues. The CDR3 spells CASSQTSWGGYTF. Written as DNA, the CDR3 is TGTGCCAGCAGCCAAACGAGCTGGGGTGGCTACACCTTC.

J is TRBJ2-1 and V is TRBV27; D uncertain. From germline, CDR1 is MNHEY and CDR2 SMNVEV (reference sequence). Trimming removed 5 bases at V and 0 bases at J, with 14 bases between. The CDR3 extends over 16 amino acids. The CDR3 loop is CASSGSEGGSYNEQFF. CDR3 coding DNA: TGTGCCAGCAGTGGATCAGAAGGCGGCTCCTACAATGAGCAGTTCTTC.

The V gene is TRBV10-1, the J gene TRBJ2-3, with 12 bases that match TRBD2. The CDR3 has 16 amino acids. J was trimmed by 9 bases and V by 6 bases; bases with no gene match: 13. Germline loops: CDR1 WNHNN, CDR2 SYGVQD (reference sequence). CDR3 region: CASRIHLAGGPGTQYF. The CDR3 DNA follows: TGCGCCAGCAGAATCCACCTAGCGGGAGGGCCGGGGACGCAGTATTTT.

The DNA for the CDR3 is TGTGCCAGCAGCCCCCTCGGACGGGGGCGGGGATATAATTCACCCCTCCACTTT. Protein: CASSPLGRGRGYNSPLHF. The chain carries TRBV3-1 (or the pseudogene TRBV3-2) and TRBJ1-6, with D possibly matching TRBD1 (6 bases). Germline-derived CDR1 and CDR2 are LGHDT and YNNKEL (reference sequence). Trimming left V 4 bases short and J 4 bases short, with 20 bases between. The CDR3 covers 18 residues.